This T cell receptor (beta chain) was captured in a study of CD4 T cells in relation to SARS-CoV-2 and coronaviruses. The CDR3 sequence is 10 residues long. Germline values: CDR1 DFQATT, CDR2 SNEGSKA (reference sequence). Trimming removed 6 bases at V and 13 bases at J, with 13 bases between. Clones were sequenced by immunoSEQ multiplex PCR, and TCRdb holds only the in-frame ones, with some missing. In the table there are some 60,000 clones, about 90% of which are singletons. The sample taken for sequencing was naive CD4+ T cells from PBMCs. Sample subset: naive CD4+ T cells isolated by negative enrichment. The chain uses TRBV20-1 and TRBJ2-1; D is possibly TRBD2 (5 bases). This clonotype was obtained from an adult with COVID-19. The CDR3 DNA follows: TGCAGTGCCCTAGCCCTCACCCAGTTCTTC. It codes for CSALALTQFF.